The TCR beta chain under discussion was sequenced for a study of persistence of HIV-infected CD4 T cells (dated by TCRdb to about 2020). Regarding the study in general: The study isolated CMV- and HIV-1 Gag-responding CD4+ T cells from ART-treated individuals to examine antigen-driven clonal expansion of HIV-1-infected cells. For the TCR cluster analysis across participants, roughly eight participants were included for CMV and about seven participants for Gag. Peripheral blood samples of up to roughly 180 mL were obtained at multiple time points, with the exception of a couple of participants, for whom leukapheresis was performed at a single time point. The median time the participants had spent on suppressive ART was 7 to 9 years. The clonality of all cells in each sorted population was measured by TCRbeta sequencing, and the clonality of infected cells was measured by proviral sequencing. Overall results and qualifications from the work: Only a small number of individuals took part in the study, and the range of antigens tested was limited. Significantly lower TCRbeta richness was observed in CMV- and Gag-responding cells than in anti-CD3/anti-CD28-responding cells, and higher oligoclonality was observed in CMV-responding cells than in CD3/CD28-stimulated and Gag-responding cells. Bulk TCR analyses could not be restricted to the rare CMV-responding cells that actually carried HIV-1 proviruses. Degenerate expanded CDR3beta sequences were enriched in antigen-responding cells, suggesting convergent selection of CD4+ responses to CMV and Gag. Within the same sorted populations, TCR oligoclonality correlated with proviral oligoclonality.

On this clone: No cognate antigen has been identified for it. There are no base qualities to consult, and no much larger clone falls within one base.

CDR1 and CDR2 are read off the germline V gene (reference sequence) as LNHDA and SQIVND. V loses 4 bases at its end and J loses 1 base; junction bases beyond the gene matches: 0. From cysteine to phenylalanine, the CDR3 is 14 amino acids long. Only the CDR3 part of the read is kept: 42 bases, read in frame from the first base. TCRbeta repertoires were sequenced from genomic DNA with the immunoSEQ hsTCRB assay version 4 in survey mode. For TCRbeta sequencing, genomic DNA was diluted to 9.5 to 10 ng/uL, with up to about 1 ug used per sample. On the authors' methods: TCRbeta data analysis was done in ImmunoSeq Analyzer 3.0, and diversity was calculated on productive nucleotide rearrangements. The improved Chao index was used to estimate lower-bound TCR diversity, and the Gini coefficient was used to estimate clonality using the Immunarch R package. When different nucleotide rearrangements encoded the same CDR3beta amino acid sequence, each rearrangement was treated as a distinct clonotype. TCRbeta sequences significantly enriched in antigen-responding cells relative to anti-CD3/anti-CD28-activated cells were identified by differential abundance analysis. GLIPH2 grouped TCRs by predicted peptide-MHC specificity, both within each participant and across combined participant data sets. TCRdb carries this immuneACCESS record with in-frame sequences only. Its versions omit some clonotypes, under half of them owing to an unresolved V gene in the studies checked, with the rest unexplained. The DNA gave D and trimming, while V, J and clone size come from that table. The sample data list about 40,000 clones, and approximately 80% of these were observed just once. The ten largest clones represent approximately 14% of the sample.

The treatment or condition tag for this specimen amounts to: suppressive antiretroviral therapy. A pool of overlapping 15-mer peptides from HIV-1 Gag, at 0.85 to 1 ug per peptide per mL, was used to stimulate the cells. Nonresponding CD40L-negative CD69-negative CD45RO-high memory CD4+ T cells were sorted as memory populations depleted of antigen-responding cells. Participants were HIV-1-infected adults who started suppressive ART during chronic infection. Plasma HIV-1 RNA had been undetectable (below 50 copies/mL) in participants for at least 4 years. To be included, a participant needed positive CMV serology and a CD4+ T cell count above 400 cells/uL. Before stimulation, PBMCs were isolated using density centrifugation and depleted of CD8+ T cells. Stimulation of CD8-depleted PBMCs was carried out for more than 15 hours with anti-CD28/CD49d costimulation, CD40-blocking antibody and enfuvirtide, to prevent new infections. Cell sorting was done on a Beckman Coulter MoFlo Legacy or XDP sorter, and dead cells were excluded with propidium iodide. Genomic DNA was extracted using the QIAamp DNA Mini Kit for samples with more than one million cells and using the Quick-DNA Microprep Kit for all other samples.

The rearranged segments are TRBV19 and TRBJ1-3; 8 bases in the junction line up with TRBD1. This clonotype was obtained from an adult man with HIV who was CMV-seropositive. The sample consisted of CD4+ T cells sorted from PBMCs after 18-hour stimulation, taken from a patient who received antiretroviral therapy. The cell subset or site label corresponds to: CD40L-CD69- CD45RO-high memory CD4 T cells not responding to Gag peptides. The CDR3 protein is CASSRQGSGNTIYF. The DNA reads as follows: TGTGCCAGTAGTAGACAGGGGTCTGGAAACACCATATATTTT.